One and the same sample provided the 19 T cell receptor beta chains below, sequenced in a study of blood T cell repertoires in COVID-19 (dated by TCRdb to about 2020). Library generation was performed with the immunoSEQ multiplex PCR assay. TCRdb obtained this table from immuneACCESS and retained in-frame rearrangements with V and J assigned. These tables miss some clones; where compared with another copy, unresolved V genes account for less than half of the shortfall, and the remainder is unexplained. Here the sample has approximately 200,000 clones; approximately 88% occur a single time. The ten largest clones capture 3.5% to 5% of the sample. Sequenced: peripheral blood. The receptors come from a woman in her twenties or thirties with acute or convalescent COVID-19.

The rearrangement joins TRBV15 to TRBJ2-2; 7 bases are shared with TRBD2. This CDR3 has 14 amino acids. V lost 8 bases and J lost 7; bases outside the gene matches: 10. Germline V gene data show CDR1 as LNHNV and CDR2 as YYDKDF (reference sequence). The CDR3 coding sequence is TGTGCCACCGGCGGGGGAGACGTAGGCGGGGAGCTGTTTTTT. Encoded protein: CATGGGDVGGELFF.

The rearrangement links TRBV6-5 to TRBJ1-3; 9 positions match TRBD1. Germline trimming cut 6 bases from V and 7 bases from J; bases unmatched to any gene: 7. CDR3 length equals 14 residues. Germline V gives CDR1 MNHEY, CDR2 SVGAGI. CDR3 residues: CASRPGQGGNTIYF. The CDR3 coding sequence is TGTGCCAGCAGACCGGGACAGGGTGGCAACACCATATATTTT.

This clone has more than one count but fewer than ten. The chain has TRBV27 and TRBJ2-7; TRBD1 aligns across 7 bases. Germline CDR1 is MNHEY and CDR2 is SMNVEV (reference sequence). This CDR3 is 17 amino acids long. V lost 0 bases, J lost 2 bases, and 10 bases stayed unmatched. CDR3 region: CASSLSGFGTEAYEQYF. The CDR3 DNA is TGTGCCAGCAGTTTATCAGGGTTCGGGACAGAGGCCTACGAGCAGTACTTC.

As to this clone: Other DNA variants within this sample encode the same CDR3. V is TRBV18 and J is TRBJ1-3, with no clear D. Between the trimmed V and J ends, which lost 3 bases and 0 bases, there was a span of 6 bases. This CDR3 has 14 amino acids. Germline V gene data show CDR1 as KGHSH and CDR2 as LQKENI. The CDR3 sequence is CASSPAGSGNTIYF. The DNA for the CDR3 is TGTGCCAGCTCACCTGCAGGCTCTGGAAACACCATATATTTT.

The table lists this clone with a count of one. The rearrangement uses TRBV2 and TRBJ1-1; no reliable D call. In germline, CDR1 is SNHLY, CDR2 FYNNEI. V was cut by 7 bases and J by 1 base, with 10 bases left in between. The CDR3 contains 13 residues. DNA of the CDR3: TGTGCCAGCACCATAGAAGCGAACACTGAAGCTTTCTTT. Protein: CASTIEANTEAFF.

The CDR3 DNA reads as TGTGCCATCACTAGCGGGAGTACTCTCGCAAATGAGCAGTTCTTC. Residues: CAITSGSTLANEQFF. The chain joins TRBV7-9 to TRBJ2-1, with TRBD2 matching 11 bases. Germline-derived CDR1 and CDR2 are SEHNR and FQNEAQ (reference sequence). The CDR3 contains 15 residues. With V trimmed by 10 bases and J by 7 bases, 12 bases remained unmatched.

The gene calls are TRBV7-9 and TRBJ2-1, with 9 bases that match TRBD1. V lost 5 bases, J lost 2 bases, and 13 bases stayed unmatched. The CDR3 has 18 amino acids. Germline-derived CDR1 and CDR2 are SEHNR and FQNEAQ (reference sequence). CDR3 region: CASSPGQGFEFTYNEQFF. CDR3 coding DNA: TGTGCCAGCAGCCCGGGACAGGGATTTGAGTTTACCTACAATGAGCAGTTCTTC.

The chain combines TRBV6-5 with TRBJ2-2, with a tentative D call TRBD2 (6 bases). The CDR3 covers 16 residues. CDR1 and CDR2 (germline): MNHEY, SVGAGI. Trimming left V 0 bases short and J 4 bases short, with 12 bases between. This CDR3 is CASSYSGGPSTGELFF. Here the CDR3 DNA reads TGTGCCAGCAGTTACTCAGGAGGGCCGAGCACCGGGGAGCTGTTTTTT.

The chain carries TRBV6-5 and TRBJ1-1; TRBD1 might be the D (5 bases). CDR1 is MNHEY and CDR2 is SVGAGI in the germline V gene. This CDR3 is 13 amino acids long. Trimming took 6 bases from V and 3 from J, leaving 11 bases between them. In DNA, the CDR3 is TGTGCCAGCAGACCTCGGGGGGACACTGAAGCTTTCTTT. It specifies CASRPRGDTEAFF.

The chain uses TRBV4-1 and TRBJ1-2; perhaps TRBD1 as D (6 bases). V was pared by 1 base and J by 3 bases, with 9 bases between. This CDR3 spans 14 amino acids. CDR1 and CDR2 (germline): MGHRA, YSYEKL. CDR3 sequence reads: CASSQATGHYGYTF. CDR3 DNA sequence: TGCGCCAGCAGCCAAGCAACAGGGCACTATGGCTACACCTTC.

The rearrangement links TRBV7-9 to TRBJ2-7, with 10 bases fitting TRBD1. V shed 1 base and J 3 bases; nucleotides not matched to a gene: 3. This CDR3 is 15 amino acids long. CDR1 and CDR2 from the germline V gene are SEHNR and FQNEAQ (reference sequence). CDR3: CASSLGGTGDYEQYF. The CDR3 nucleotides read TGTGCCAGCAGCTTAGGTGGGACAGGGGACTACGAGCAGTACTTC.

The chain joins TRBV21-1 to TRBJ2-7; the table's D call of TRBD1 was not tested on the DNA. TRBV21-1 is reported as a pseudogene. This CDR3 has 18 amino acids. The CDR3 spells CASAKGNDAGTTLGEQYF. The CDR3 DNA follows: TGTGCCAGCGCAAAGGGGAACGACGCAGGAACGACTCTGGGTGAGCAGTACTTC.

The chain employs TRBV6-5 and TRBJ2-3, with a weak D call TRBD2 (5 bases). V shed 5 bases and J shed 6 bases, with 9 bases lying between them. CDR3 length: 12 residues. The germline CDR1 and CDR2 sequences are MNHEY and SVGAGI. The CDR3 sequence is CASSRTGDTQYF. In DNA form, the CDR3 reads TGTGCCAGCAGTAGGACTGGGGATACGCAGTATTTT.

This CDR3 is CASRYLDGGKQYF. The CDR3 coding sequence is TGCGCCAGCAGATACCTCGATGGGGGGAAGCAGTACTTC. The chain joins TRBV5-1 to TRBJ2-7; TRBD2 is a possible D gene (6 bases). From germline, CDR1 is SGHRS and CDR2 YFSETQ. This CDR3 contains 13 residues. With 5 bases removed from V and 8 bases from J, the gap between germline ends came to 17 bases.

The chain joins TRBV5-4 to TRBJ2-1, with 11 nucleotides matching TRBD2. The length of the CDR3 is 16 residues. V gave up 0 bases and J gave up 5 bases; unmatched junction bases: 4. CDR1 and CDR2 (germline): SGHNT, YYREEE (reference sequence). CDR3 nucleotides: TGTGCCAGCAGCTTGGGTAGCGGGAGGGCTGACAATGAGCAGTTCTTC. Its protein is CASSLGSGRADNEQFF.

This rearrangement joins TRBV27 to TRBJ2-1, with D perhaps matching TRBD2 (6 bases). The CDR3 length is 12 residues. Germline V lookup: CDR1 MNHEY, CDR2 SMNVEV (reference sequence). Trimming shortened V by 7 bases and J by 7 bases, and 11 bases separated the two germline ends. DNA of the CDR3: TGTGCCAGCATGCCGGGGACTAATGAGCAGTTCTTC. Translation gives CASMPGTNEQFF.

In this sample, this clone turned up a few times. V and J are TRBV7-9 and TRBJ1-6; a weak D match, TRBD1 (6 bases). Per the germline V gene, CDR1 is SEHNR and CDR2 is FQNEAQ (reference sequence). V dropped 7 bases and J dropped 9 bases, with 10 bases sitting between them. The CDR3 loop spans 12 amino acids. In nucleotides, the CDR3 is TGTGCCAGCAACCTACAGGGTTCACCCCTCCACTTT. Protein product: CASNLQGSPLHF.

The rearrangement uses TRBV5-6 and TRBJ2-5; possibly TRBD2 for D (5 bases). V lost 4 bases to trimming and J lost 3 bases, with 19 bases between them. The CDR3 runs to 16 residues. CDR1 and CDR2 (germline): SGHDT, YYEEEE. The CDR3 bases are TGTGCCAGCAGCGGACTCGGTCACCTACCCGAAGAGACCCAGTACTTC. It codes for CASSGLGHLPEETQYF.

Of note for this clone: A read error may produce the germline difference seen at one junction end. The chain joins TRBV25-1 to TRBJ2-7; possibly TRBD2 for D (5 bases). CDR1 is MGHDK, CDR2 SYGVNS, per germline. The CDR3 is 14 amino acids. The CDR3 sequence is CASSEYTSLDEQCF. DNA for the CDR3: TGTGCCAGCAGTGAATACACTAGTTTGGACGAGCAGTGCTTC.